Following are 13 T cell receptor beta chains from one sample sequenced in a study of T cell responses to AZD1222 COVID-19 vaccine. The repertoire was sequenced with immunoSEQ multiplex PCR; TCRdb's copy has only in-frame clones and lacks some. The data contain over 130,000 clones, about 92% of them seen just once; the ten biggest clones take up roughly 3.4%. Sequencing used peripheral blood, obtained 28 days after the second AZD1222 dose. These receptors originate from an adult who received the AZD1222 COVID-19 vaccine.

Only one count was recorded for this clone. The genes are TRBV28 and TRBJ1-4, with 10 bases aligning to TRBD1. This CDR3 comprises 17 residues. Unmatched junction bases numbered 10, after V lost 6 bases and J lost 3 bases. Germline lookup yields CDR1 MDHEN and CDR2 SYDVKM. The CDR3 here is CASRPDRGLGANEKLFF. The CDR3 nucleotides are TGTGCCAGCAGACCCGACAGGGGGCTTGGTGCTAATGAAAAACTGTTTTTT. Looking up the rest from reference TRBV28 and TRBJ1-4 gives the full variable domain: DVKVTQSSRYLVKRTGEKVFLECVQDMDHENMFWYRQDPGLGLRLIYFSYDVKMKEKGDIPEGYSVSREKKERFSLILESASTNQTSMYLCASRPDRGLGANEKLFFGSGTQLSVL.

The V gene is TRBV27, the J gene TRBJ2-5, with no clear D. CDR1 and CDR2 (germline): MNHEY, SMNVEV (reference sequence). V was clipped by 0 bases and J by 3 bases, with 8 bases between them. The CDR3 has 14 residues. CDR3 coding DNA: TGTGCCAGCAGTTTATCGAATCTAAAAGAGACCCAGTACTTC. As protein: CASSLSNLKETQYF.

The chain joins TRBV10-3 to TRBJ2-1; TRBD2 matches 7 bases. CDR3 length equals 15 residues. CDR1 and CDR2 (germline): ENHRY, SYGVKD. V shed 5 bases and J 4 bases; nucleotides not matched to a gene: 8. Here the CDR3 reads CAISPGLLEYNEQFF. DNA of the CDR3: TGTGCCATCAGTCCGGGACTACTAGAATACAATGAGCAGTTCTTC.

The chain links TRBV28 to TRBJ1-2; tentative D call: TRBD1 (5 bases). V was clipped by 5 bases and J by 4 bases, with 11 bases between them. Germline loops: CDR1 MDHEN, CDR2 SYDVKM. The CDR3 runs 13 residues. The CDR3 bases are TGTGCCAGCAGTCGACAGAAGGGCTATGGCTACACCTTC. Residues: CASSRQKGYGYTF.

The chain uses TRBV12-3 or TRBV12-4 and TRBJ2-5; perhaps D is TRBD1 or TRBD2 (5 bases each). V dropped 2 bases and J dropped 5 bases, with 9 bases sitting between them. CDR3 size: 13 residues. This CDR3 is CASSLWGLETQYF. Here the CDR3 DNA reads TGTGCCAGCAGTTTATGGGGGTTGGAGACCCAGTACTTC.

The J gene is TRBJ1-3, the V gene TRBV12-5, with D possibly matching TRBD1 (5 bases). V lost 1 base to trimming and J lost 0 bases, with 7 bases between them. CDR3 length equals 15 residues. CDR1 and CDR2 from the germline V gene are LGHNT and FRNRAP. CDR3 DNA sequence: TGTGCTAGTGGTTTGGCGGACACCTCTGGAAACACCATATATTTT. This translates into CASGLADTSGNTIYF.

The rearrangement uses TRBV12-3 or TRBV12-4 and TRBJ2-5; D unresolved. V was pared by 6 bases and J by 7 bases, with 12 bases between. The length of the CDR3 is 12 residues. The CDR3 DNA follows: TGTGCCAGCAGCCCTCTAGGGCGGACCCAGTACTTC. It translates to CASSPLGRTQYF.

The rearrangement uses TRBV11-2 and TRBJ2-7; 8 nucleotides align to TRBD2. Germline assignment: CDR1 SGHAT and CDR2 FQNNGV. The CDR3 contains 15 residues. The ends lost 5 bases at V and 2 bases at J; junction bases unmatched: 8. CDR3 sequence: CASSQGSGGAYEQYF. In DNA form, the CDR3 reads TGTGCCAGCAGCCAGGGCAGCGGGGGAGCCTACGAGCAGTACTTC.

This rearrangement joins TRBV18 to TRBJ2-2, with 11 bases fitting TRBD2. J lost 2 bases, V lost 6 bases, and 8 bases had no gene match. Germline-derived CDR1 and CDR2 are KGHSH and LQKENI. This CDR3 comprises 17 residues. The CDR3 DNA follows: TGTGCCAGCTCCCTTAGTACTAGCGGGAGAAACACCGGGGAGCTGTTTTTT. Translated, it gives CASSLSTSGRNTGELFF. Complete variable domain (other parts from reference TRBV18 and TRBJ2-2): NAGVMQNPRHLVRRRGQEARLRCSPMKGHSHVYWYRQLPEEGLKFMVYLQKENIIDESGMPKERFSAEFPKEGPSILRIQQVVRGDSAAYFCASSLSTSGRNTGELFFGEGSRLTVL.

J is TRBJ2-7 and V is TRBV5-1; TRBD1 or TRBD2 may be the D gene (5 bases each). V was trimmed by 0 bases and J by 0 bases, leaving 10 bases between them. The CDR3 length is 15 residues. Germline V gives CDR1 SGHRS, CDR2 YFSETQ. The DNA for the CDR3 is TGCGCCAGCAGCTTGGGATCAGGGAGCTCCTACGAGCAGTACTTC. Amino acid sequence: CASSLGSGSSYEQYF. Using reference TRBV5-1 and TRBJ2-7 for the parts outside the CDR3, the full variable domain is KAGVTQTPRYLIKTRGQQVTLSCSPISGHRSVSWYQQTPGQGLQFLFEYFSETQRNKGNFPGRFSGRQFSNSRSEMNVSTLELGDSALYLCASSLGSGSSYEQYFGPGTRLTVT.

Worth noting for this clone: The same CDR3 also results from other DNA sequences found in this sample. CDR3 in amino acids: CASSLRNSPLHF. The CDR3 nucleotides are TGTGCCAGCAGTTTACGGAATTCACCCCTCCACTTT. The gene calls are TRBV27 and TRBJ1-6; D is unclear. Per germline, CDR1 MNHEY and CDR2 SMNVEV (reference sequence). There are 12 residues in the CDR3. Trimming pared 2 bases from V and 7 bases from J, leaving 3 bases between.

This chain connects TRBV15 to TRBJ2-7; D not resolved. V was shortened by 3 bases and J by 6 bases, with 15 bases between the two germline ends. This CDR3 region has 14 residues. In germline, CDR1 is LNHNV, CDR2 YYDKDF (reference sequence). The CDR3 nucleotides read TGTGCCACCAGCAGTACCGCTGGGGAAGTCGAGCAGTACTTC. Its protein is CATSSTAGEVEQYF.

The gene calls are TRBV9 and TRBJ1-3; no firm D call. Germline values: CDR1 SGDLS, CDR2 YYNGEE. V lost 0 bases and J lost 3, with 10 bases in between. The CDR3 runs 15 residues. The CDR3 bases are TGTGCCAGCAGCGTAGATAGTTCTTTTGGAAACACCATATATTTT. Translation: CASSVDSSFGNTIYF.